The T cell receptor (beta chain) described here comes from a study of blood T cell repertoires in COVID-19. Study details: Collection of acute and convalescent COVID-19 samples took place in the United States, Italy and Spain.

Original processing methods: The assay estimated nucleated cells by amplifying reference gene primers. Some clones are missing from TCRdb's copy, which holds only in-frame ones; the method was immunoSEQ multiplex PCR. V, J and clone size are taken as reported in that table, and D and trimming were inferred from the DNA itself. The table shows some 200,000 clones, with 75% to 90% occurring only once. V shed 7 bases and J shed 6 bases, with 11 bases lying between them. Germline values: CDR1 SGHDT, CDR2 YYEEEE. CDR3 length: 11 amino acids. The clonotype comes from a woman in her forties with acute or convalescent COVID-19. This chain joins TRBV5-6 and TRBJ2-7, with D perhaps matching TRBD2 (5 bases). The material sequenced was peripheral blood. DNA for the CDR3: TGTGCCAGCGGAATCGGAGGCGAGCAGTACTTC. Its protein product is CASGIGGEQYF.